The text below deals with one T cell receptor beta chain. Its antigen is unknown. The CDR3 length is 14 residues. Germline-derived CDR1 and CDR2 are GTSNPN and SVGIG (reference sequence). V was clipped by 1 base and J by 3 bases, with 12 bases between them. An overlapping HIV-1 Gag peptide pool stimulated these cells at about 1 ug/peptide/mL. CD40L/CD69 double-negative CD45RO-high memory CD4+ T cells were collected. CD8-depleted PBMCs were stimulated about 17 hours with anti-CD28/CD49d costimulation, CD40-blocking antibody and enfuvirtide. This entry comes from a study of persistence of HIV-infected CD4 T cells. Whole-study findings and limits: Rare CMV-responding cells carrying HIV-1 proviruses were not analyzed separately for TCR.

This was the immunoSEQ version 4 assay in survey mode. TCRdb keeps only in-frame clones here, not all; method: immunoSEQ multiplex PCR. The sample yields about 36,000 clones, about 83% seen once. The source of this sequence is an adult with HIV. The donor label of this sample is uncertain. The sample here was cultured CD4+ T cells from PBMCs, taken from a patient who received antiretroviral therapy. This rearrangement joins TRBV30 to TRBJ1-2; D gene unclear. In nucleotides, the CDR3 is TGTGCCTGGAGTGATAGCCCCATATACTATGGCTACACCTTC. This sequence encodes CAWSDSPIYYGYTF.